A selection of T cell receptor beta chains follows, all from one sample in a study of T cells after somatic rescue of genetic block. The repertoire was sequenced with immunoSEQ multiplex PCR; TCRdb's copy has only in-frame clones and lacks some. The table has approximately 70,000 clones, about nine tenths seen once; the top ten hold 2.5% to 3%. Sequencing used peripheral blood mononuclear cells (PBMCs). The receptors stem from a man between 25 and 39 years old. The CDR3 runs from the conserved cysteine through the conserved F or W. A D gene is named only where the DNA matches it firmly. Clone size appears in some rows only: once, few, many, or a class for an expanded clone.

>few|TRBD1|TRBJ1-3|TRBV11-2|16
TGTGCCAGCAGGGGGACGACAGGGTCGAAAGGAAACACCATATATTTT
CASRGTTGSKGNTIYF
>-|TRBD2|TRBJ2-7|TRBV5-1|17
TGCGCCAGCAGCTTGGAACCTCTAAGCGGGATGCCCCTCGAGCAGTACTTC
CASSLEPLSGMPLEQYF
>-|-|TRBJ1-2|TRBV25-1|14
TGTGCCAGCAGTGAATATAGGGGCGTAGGTGGCTACACCTTC
CASSEYRGVGGYTF
>-|-|TRBJ2-1|TRBV14|13
TGTGCCAGCAGCCAGGCTGTTGGGGGTGAGCAGTTCTTC
CASSQAVGGEQFF
>-|-|TRBJ2-3|TRBV10-3|15
TGTGCCATCAGTGTGGCCACTACTAGCACAGATACGCAGTATTTT
CAISVATTSTDTQYF
>-|TRBD1|TRBJ2-7|TRBV27|15
TGTGCCAGCAGTTTATCCGGGACAGGAACGTACGAGCAGTACTTC
CASSLSGTGTYEQYF
>-|-|TRBJ2-7|TRBV10-2|13
TGCGCCAGCAAAGGGCGGAGCTCCTACGAGCAGTACTTC
CASKGRSSYEQYF
>-|-|TRBJ2-1|TRBV7-8|13
TGTGCCAGCAGCGTATTTGTTTACAATGAGCAGTTCTTC
CASSVFVYNEQFF
>-|TRBD1|TRBJ1-4|TRBV19|15
TGTGCCAGTAGTCCACGGACAGGGGGGGAAGAAAAACTGTTTTTT
CASSPRTGGEEKLFF
>-|-|TRBJ1-2|TRBV28|12
TGTGCCAGCAGTTTAACTAACTATGGCTACACCTTC
CASSLTNYGYTF
>-|TRBD1|TRBJ1-5|TRBV19|16
TGTGCCAGTAGTCTGGGGACAGGGGAATGGTGGCAGCCCCAGCATTTT
CASSLGTGEWWQPQHF
>-|-|TRBJ2-3|TRBV7-8|11
TGTGCCAGCAGCGTGGCAGATACGCAGTATTTT
CASSVADTQYF
>-|-|TRBJ2-2|TRBV9|15
TGTGCCAGCAGCGTAGCTCTAGCGAACACCGGGGAGCTGTTTTTT
CASSVALANTGELFF
>-|-|TRBJ1-2|TRBV5-5|16
TGTGCCAGCAGCTTGGCCGGACACCAATCCCCGACTGGCTACACCTTC
CASSLAGHQSPTGYTF
>once|-|TRBJ2-2|TRBV11-2|15
TGTGCCAGCGCAAGTAGCGATCCGATCACCGGGGAGCTGTTTTTT
CASASSDPITGELFF
>-|TRBD2|TRBJ2-5|TRBV4-3|20
TGCGCCAGCGGCCAAGATCTAAATAGACTAGCGGGAGGGCCCGAAGAGACCCAGTACTTC
CASGQDLNRLAGGPEETQYF